The clone carrying this TCR beta chain was observed a few times. The library labeled individual cDNA molecules by adding unique molecular identifiers to them. Each CDR3 protein is one row after TCRdb ran MiXCR on the RACE reads. The sample records under 400,000 distinct CDR3 sequences, around 5.5% being singletons. Described time point: pre-sensitization, week 0. As to treatment: therapeutic diphenylcyclopropenone sensitization with weekly scalp DPC. The study enrolled 18 to 70-year-old alopecia patients suitable for DPC. The data stem from a study of human T cells and chemical hapten exposure. CDR3 length: 12 amino acids. V was shortened by 4 bases and J by 10 bases, with 14 bases between the two germline ends. Germline loops: CDR1 SQVTM, CDR2 ANQGSEA.

This receptor was obtained from a woman between 50 and 59 years old with alopecia areata. Some clones in this sample may be carry-over from other donors' samples. The sample was whole blood, taken in connection with sensitization to the hapten diphenylcyclopropenone (DPC). The V call is TRBV29-1, the J call TRBJ2-1; D may be TRBD2 (6 bases). The CDR3 region has the DNA TGCAGCGTTGGGCGGTTTGGGGGGGAGCAGTTCTTC. Translated, it gives CSVGRFGGEQFF.